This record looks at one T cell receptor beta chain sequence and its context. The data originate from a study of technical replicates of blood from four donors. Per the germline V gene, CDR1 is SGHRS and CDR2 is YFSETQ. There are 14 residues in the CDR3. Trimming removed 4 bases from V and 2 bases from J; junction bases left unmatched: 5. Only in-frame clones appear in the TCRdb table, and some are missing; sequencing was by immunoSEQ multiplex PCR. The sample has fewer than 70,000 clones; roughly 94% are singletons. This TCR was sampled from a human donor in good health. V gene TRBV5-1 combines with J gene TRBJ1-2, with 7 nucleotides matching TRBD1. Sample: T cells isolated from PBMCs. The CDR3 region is CASSPTGLNYGYTF. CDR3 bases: TGCGCCAGCAGCCCGACAGGGCTGAACTATGGCTACACCTTC.